This paragraph covers one TCR beta chain sequence. Germline V lookup: CDR1 SEHNR, CDR2 FQNEAQ (reference sequence). The CDR3 contains 12 residues. Deletions cut 6 bases from V and 10 bases from J, with 13 bases between. This sample is drawn from a study of control samples from healthy donors and cancer patients. Profiling relied on immunoSEQ multiplex PCR, and the TCRdb table lists in-frame clones only, not all of them. This sample has some 150,000 clones, with over 85% found just once. The sample taken for sequencing was blood. The chain combines TRBV7-9 with TRBJ2-1, with TRBD2 as a possible D gene (5 bases). This sequence was found in a man between 35 and 55 years old in good health. In DNA, the CDR3 is TGTGCCAGCAGACTAGATAATTACGAGCAGTTCTTC. Translation gives CASRLDNYEQFF.